This T cell receptor (beta chain) is drawn from a study of cytomegalovirus exposure and HLA in healthy donors. Overall study findings and caveats: TCR sequences were mostly rare, though some public TCRs occurred in many donors.

Remarks on this clone: The antigen remains unidentified.

The PCR contained 60 Vbeta and 13 Jbeta primers. The method was immunoSEQ multiplex PCR; TCRdb's version includes in-frame clones alone and lacks a portion of them. The sample holds fewer than 200,000 clones, about 75% seen once. The CDR3 is 14 amino acids. The ends were cut back, 7 bases at V and 3 bases at J, with 10 bases in the middle. The germline gives CDR1 LNHDA, CDR2 SQIVND (reference sequence). The specimen sequenced was PBMCs. This TCR was recovered from a female donor in good health and CMV-seronegative. The gene calls are TRBV19 and TRBJ2-6, with a tentative D call TRBD1 (6 bases). Here the CDR3 DNA reads TGTGCCAGTACCAGGGGTGATGGGGCCAACGTCCTGACTTTC. Protein: CASTRGDGANVLTF.